This passage covers 28 T cell receptor beta chains from one sample sequenced in a study of T cells in Graves' hyperthyroidism and ophthalmopathy. The TCR beta CDR3 regions underwent amplification using RNA transcripts as the source. The HTBI set primed first-round TCR CDR3 RT-PCR. TCRdb redid the calling of the multiplex PCR reads with MiXCR, one entry per CDR3 protein. The repertoire includes roughly 99,000 distinct CDR3 sequences, roughly 15% of them detected once, and about 42% sits in the top ten. The sample comprised blood. These receptors all come from a woman in her forties or fifties with Graves' hyperthyroidism.

This clonotype has a count of ten or more. The chain recombines TRBV14 with TRBJ1-6; 7 bases are a match to TRBD1. With V trimmed by 1 base and J by 10 bases, 4 bases remained unmatched. Germline assignment: CDR1 SGHDN and CDR2 FVKESK. The length of the CDR3 is 14 residues. The CDR3, as DNA: TGTGCCAGCAGCCAAGGACAGGGTGGATCACCCCTCCACTTT. This translates into CASSQGQGGSPLHF.

This chain links TRBV30 with TRBJ1-4, with D possibly TRBD1 on 5 matching bases. Per the germline V gene, CDR1 is GTSNPN and CDR2 is SVGIG (reference sequence). CDR3 size: 14 residues. Trimming removed 0 bases from V and 5 bases from J, with 10 bases in between. As DNA, the CDR3 is TGTGCCTGGAGTGTCGGACATGGAAATGAAAAACTGTTTTTT. It translates to CAWSVGHGNEKLFF.

This clonotype was counted ten times or more. The chain combines TRBV11-2 with TRBJ2-5, with D perhaps assigned TRBD1 or TRBD2 (5 bases each). Germline CDR1 and CDR2: SGHAT and FQNNGV. There are 13 residues in the CDR3. V dropped 5 bases and J dropped 2 bases, with 9 bases sitting between them. In nucleotides, the CDR3 is TGTGCCAGCAGCAGAGGGGCTCAAGAGACCCAGTACTTC. It translates to CASSRGAQETQYF.

A few counts support this clonotype. The chain uses TRBV15 and TRBJ2-3; D is tentatively TRBD1 or TRBD2 (5 bases each). The CDR3 is 15 amino acids. The germline CDR1 and CDR2 sequences are LNHNV and YYDKDF (reference sequence). Between the trimmed V and J ends, which lost 0 bases and 5 bases, there was a span of 12 bases. This CDR3 is CATSRDNRGVDTQYF. CDR3 nucleotide sequence: TGTGCCACCAGCAGAGATAATAGGGGAGTAGATACGCAGTATTTT. The variable domain in full, with the rest retrieved from reference TRBV15 and TRBJ2-3, is DAMVIQNPRYQVTQFGKPVTLSCSQTLNHNVMYWYQQKSSQAPKLLFHYYDKDFNNEADTPDNFQSRRPNTSFCFLDIRSPGLGDTAMYLCATSRDNRGVDTQYFGPGTRLTVL.

Many counts were recorded for this clonotype. The rearrangement links TRBV18 to TRBJ2-4; D unresolved. This CDR3 spans 15 amino acids. Between the trimmed V and J ends, which lost 3 bases and 0 bases, there was a span of 9 bases. Germline loops: CDR1 KGHSH, CDR2 LQKENI. The CDR3 reads CASSPVVLAKNIQYF. For the CDR3, the DNA is TGTGCCAGCTCACCGGTGGTCCTAGCCAAAAACATTCAGTACTTC.

This clonotype was seen at least ten times. The CDR3 is CSARRLYEQYF. The DNA of the CDR3 is TGCAGTGCTAGGAGACTCTACGAGCAGTACTTC. The chain joins TRBV20-1 to TRBJ2-7; no reliable D call. The CDR3 loop spans 11 amino acids. Germline loops: CDR1 DFQATT, CDR2 SNEGSKA (reference sequence). Trimming cost V 3 bases and J 3 bases, with 6 bases left between them.

This clonotype appeared many times. This rearrangement joins TRBV15 to TRBJ2-3, with D possibly being TRBD2 (6 bases). Germline loops: CDR1 LNHNV, CDR2 YYDKDF (reference sequence). The CDR3 has 16 residues. The V and J ends lost 1 base and 1 base respectively, with 12 bases between them. The CDR3 reads CATSRGGGKRTDTQYF. In nucleotides, the CDR3 is TGTGCCACCAGCAGAGGAGGCGGGAAGCGCACAGATACGCAGTATTTT.

This clonotype was observed once. The chain combines TRBV11-1 with TRBJ2-1, with D possibly matching TRBD2 (5 bases). V lost 2 bases and J 3 bases, leaving 17 bases between the germline ends. Germline V gives CDR1 SGHAT, CDR2 FQDESV (reference sequence). There are 17 residues in the CDR3. The CDR3 loop reads CASSLRLGVALYNEQFF. For the CDR3, the DNA is TGTGCCAGCAGCTTAAGGCTGGGAGTAGCGCTCTACAATGAGCAGTTCTTC.

The sample holds many counts of this clonotype. The chain is built from TRBV20-1 and TRBJ2-1; 7 bases match TRBD2. The germline V gene has CDR1 DFQATT and CDR2 SNEGSKA (reference sequence). V shed 4 bases and J 9 bases; nucleotides not matched to a gene: 9. The CDR3 consists of 13 residues. CDR3 in DNA: TGCAGTGCTACACGGGGACTACTGGGTGAGCAGTTCTTC. It is translated as CSATRGLLGEQFF.

The sample holds many counts of this clonotype. This chain connects TRBV28 to TRBJ2-2, with TRBD2 matching 9 bases. Germline CDR1 is MDHEN and CDR2 is SYDVKM. The CDR3 spans 17 residues. V lost 5 bases and J lost 6; bases outside the gene matches: 13. Here the CDR3 DNA reads TGTGCCAGCAGTCCGCACTTAGCGGGAGTGAGCGCCGGGGAGCTGTTTTTT. Translation: CASSPHLAGVSAGELFF.

The chain is built from TRBV29-1 and TRBJ2-3; D is ambiguous. The CDR3 extends over 15 amino acids. Germline lookup yields CDR1 SQVTM and CDR2 ANQGSEA. Trimming stripped 6 bases from V and 2 bases from J, with 18 bases between. The CDR3 DNA sequence: TGCAGCGTGTGTAAACAGCCTATCCCCACAGATACGCAGTATTTT. As protein: CSVCKQPIPTDTQYF.

The rearrangement joins TRBV20-1 to TRBJ1-1; D ambiguous. The CDR3 is 14 residues long. Between the trimmed V and J ends, which lost 6 bases and 2 bases, there was a span of 16 bases. Germline assignment: CDR1 DFQATT and CDR2 SNEGSKA (reference sequence). CDR3 protein: CSADWSGLNTEAFF. Written as DNA, the CDR3 is TGCAGTGCGGATTGGTCGGGCCTAAACACTGAAGCTTTCTTT.

V and J are TRBV18 and TRBJ2-5, with D perhaps TRBD2 (5 bases). Germline lookup yields CDR1 KGHSH and CDR2 LQKENI. The CDR3 consists of 13 residues. The V gene lost 6 bases and the J gene lost 4 bases, with 12 bases spanning the gap. This CDR3 reads CASSPWGVETQYF. The CDR3, as DNA: TGTGCCAGCTCGCCTTGGGGAGTAGAGACCCAGTACTTC. Using reference TRBV18 and TRBJ2-5 for the parts outside the CDR3, the full variable domain is NAGVMQNPRHLVRRRGQEARLRCSPMKGHSHVYWYRQLPEEGLKFMVYLQKENIIDESGMPKERFSAEFPKEGPSILRIQQVVRGDSAAYFCASSPWGVETQYFGPGTRLLVL.

This clonotype has a handful of counts. The chain uses TRBV5-1 and TRBJ2-5; D uncertain. Trimming left V 1 base short and J 4 bases short, with 11 bases between. Germline assignment: CDR1 SGHRS and CDR2 YFSETQ. This CDR3 has 14 amino acids. This CDR3 is CASSLMGIGETQYF. The CDR3 DNA reads as TGCGCCAGCAGCTTGATGGGGATTGGAGAGACCCAGTACTTC.

The chain combines TRBV12-3 or TRBV12-4 with TRBJ2-7, with D possibly being TRBD1 (6 bases). The CDR3 covers 14 residues. Trimming left V 0 bases short and J 6 bases short, with 12 bases between. The chain's CDR3 is CASSLALMGAEQYF. CDR3 coding DNA: TGTGCCAGCAGTTTAGCCCTTATGGGGGCCGAGCAGTACTTC.

Ten or more counts support this clonotype. CDR3 residues: CAWSVGRNSPLHF. The DNA for the CDR3 is TGTGCCTGGAGTGTGGGGCGAAATTCACCCCTCCACTTT. The rearrangement joins TRBV30 to TRBJ1-6; TRBD1 is a possible D gene (5 bases). Germline lookup yields CDR1 GTSNPN and CDR2 SVGIG (reference sequence). Trimming removed 0 bases at V and 7 bases at J, with 7 bases between. CDR3 length: 13 amino acids.

J is TRBJ1-4 and V is TRBV20-1, with a weak D call TRBD1 (5 bases). CDR1 and CDR2 (germline): DFQATT, SNEGSKA (reference sequence). V was pared by 3 bases and J by 8 bases, with 13 bases between. This CDR3 has 13 amino acids. The CDR3 DNA reads TGCAGTGCTAGTCGGGGGGTGCGGGAAAAACTGTTTTTT. The encoded protein is CSASRGVREKLFF.

This chain links TRBV28 with TRBJ1-5, with no clear D. The germline V and J ends were trimmed by 5 bases and 4 bases, with 12 bases remaining between them. Germline V CDR1 and CDR2: MDHEN, SYDVKM. The CDR3 is 14 amino acids. CDR3 protein: CASSKLAGNQPQHF. The CDR3 bases are TGTGCCAGCAGTAAACTCGCCGGGAATCAGCCCCAGCATTTT.

This clonotype showed up many times. The chain uses TRBV20-1 and TRBJ2-7; no clear D. The V and J ends lost 3 bases and 7 bases respectively, with 10 bases between them. Germline CDR1 DFQATT, CDR2 SNEGSKA (reference sequence). This CDR3 is built from 11 residues. CDR3 residues: CSASSDSEQYV. The CDR3 nucleotides are TGCAGTGCTAGTTCCGACTCGGAGCAGTACGTC.

There are many counts of this clonotype. This chain joins TRBV9 and TRBJ2-2; D is unclear. V lost 3 bases to trimming and J lost 7 bases, with 16 bases between them. This CDR3 is built from 15 residues. CDR1 is SGDLS, CDR2 YYNGEE, per germline. This CDR3 reads CASSEALDSVGELFF. CDR3 DNA: TGTGCCAGCAGCGAGGCGCTAGATTCCGTCGGGGAGCTGTTTTTT. The full variable domain, rest sourced from reference TRBV9 and TRBJ2-2, is DSGVTQTPKHLITATGQRVTLRCSPRSGDLSVYWYQQSLDQGLQFLIQYYNGEERAKGNILERFSAQQFPDLHSELNLSSLELGDSALYFCASSEALDSVGELFFGEGSRLTVL.

This clonotype was counted a few times. CDR3 DNA: TGTGCCAGCAGTGGGACAGGATCCTACGAGCAGTACTTC. Residues: CASSGTGSYEQYF. This chain joins TRBV6-2 or TRBV6-3 and TRBJ2-7; TRBD1 agrees at 8 bases. CDR3 size: 13 residues. The germline CDR1 and CDR2 sequences are MNHEY and SVGEGT. The junction had 1 base not matched to a gene; V was cut back by 5 bases and J by 1 base.

There are many counts of this clonotype. The chain has TRBV12-3 or TRBV12-4 and TRBJ2-7, with TRBD1 matching over 11 bases. CDR3 size: 14 residues. Trimming took 6 bases from V and 3 from J; bases not matched to a gene: 4. In DNA form, the CDR3 reads TGTGCCAGCAGAGGACAGGGGGCCCGCTACGAGCAGTACTTC. This gives the protein CASRGQGARYEQYF.

In this sample, this clonotype turned up a few times. The chain recombines TRBV3-1 with TRBJ1-5, with D perhaps TRBD1 (5 bases). The CDR3 is 13 amino acids. V gave up 4 bases and J gave up 2 bases, with 6 bases separating them. Germline V CDR1 and CDR2: LGHDT, YNNKEL (reference sequence). This CDR3 is CASSPRGNQPQHF. CDR3 in DNA: TGTGCCAGCAGCCCCAGGGGCAATCAGCCCCAGCATTTT.

This clonotype appeared many times. The genes are TRBV7-9 and TRBJ2-5, with D maybe TRBD1 (6 bases). This CDR3 region has 15 residues. Germline values: CDR1 SEHNR, CDR2 FQNEAQ (reference sequence). Trimming stripped 1 base from V and 5 bases from J, with 14 bases between. CDR3 in amino acids: CASSLVGTKGETQYF. Here the CDR3 DNA reads TGTGCCAGCAGCTTAGTTGGGACAAAGGGGGAGACCCAGTACTTC. Full variable domain (missing parts from reference TRBV7-9 and TRBJ2-5): DTGVSQNPRHKITKRGQNVTFRCDPISEHNRLYWYRQTLGQGPEFLTYFQNEAQLEKSRLLSDRFSAERPKGSFSTLEIQRTEQGDSAMYLCASSLVGTKGETQYFGPGTRLLVL.

This clonotype has just a few counts. The chain recombines TRBV4-1 with TRBJ1-4, with D unresolved. The ends were cut back, 1 base at V and 8 bases at J, with 8 bases in the middle. The CDR3 is made up of 13 amino acids. From germline, CDR1 is MGHRA and CDR2 YSYEKL. The chain's CDR3 is CASSQGVEEKLFF. The CDR3 DNA follows: TGCGCCAGCAGCCAAGGAGTGGAGGAAAAACTGTTTTTT.

This clonotype was picked up many times. The chain couples TRBV12-3 or TRBV12-4 to TRBJ1-4, with D tentatively TRBD1 (5 bases). V was shortened by 1 base and J by 7 bases, with 10 bases between the two germline ends. The CDR3 has 14 residues. The CDR3 DNA sequence: TGTGCCAGCAGTTTAGGGGGGGTTAGTGAAAAACTGTTTTTT. It translates to CASSLGGVSEKLFF.

This clonotype came up many times. This chain uses TRBV15 with TRBJ2-7; D is perhaps TRBD1 (6 bases). Germline lookup yields CDR1 LNHNV and CDR2 YYDKDF (reference sequence). The CDR3 length is 20 residues. The V gene lost 1 base and the J gene lost 3 bases, with 28 bases spanning the gap. The CDR3 reads CATSRAGWDTATARNYEQYF. DNA for the CDR3: TGTGCCACCAGCAGAGCGGGTTGGGACACAGCCACTGCGAGGAACTACGAGCAGTACTTC.

This clonotype was recorded at least ten times. Here the CDR3 DNA reads TGCGCCAGCAGCTTGTTAGCGGGAGCAGCGAATGAGCAGTTCTTC. It translates to CASSLLAGAANEQFF. The V gene is TRBV5-1, the J gene TRBJ2-1, with TRBD2 matching over 9 bases. Germline V gene sequence: CDR1 SGHRS, CDR2 YFSETQ. This CDR3 is built from 15 residues. V dropped 1 base and J dropped 7; count of bases not matched to a gene: 6.